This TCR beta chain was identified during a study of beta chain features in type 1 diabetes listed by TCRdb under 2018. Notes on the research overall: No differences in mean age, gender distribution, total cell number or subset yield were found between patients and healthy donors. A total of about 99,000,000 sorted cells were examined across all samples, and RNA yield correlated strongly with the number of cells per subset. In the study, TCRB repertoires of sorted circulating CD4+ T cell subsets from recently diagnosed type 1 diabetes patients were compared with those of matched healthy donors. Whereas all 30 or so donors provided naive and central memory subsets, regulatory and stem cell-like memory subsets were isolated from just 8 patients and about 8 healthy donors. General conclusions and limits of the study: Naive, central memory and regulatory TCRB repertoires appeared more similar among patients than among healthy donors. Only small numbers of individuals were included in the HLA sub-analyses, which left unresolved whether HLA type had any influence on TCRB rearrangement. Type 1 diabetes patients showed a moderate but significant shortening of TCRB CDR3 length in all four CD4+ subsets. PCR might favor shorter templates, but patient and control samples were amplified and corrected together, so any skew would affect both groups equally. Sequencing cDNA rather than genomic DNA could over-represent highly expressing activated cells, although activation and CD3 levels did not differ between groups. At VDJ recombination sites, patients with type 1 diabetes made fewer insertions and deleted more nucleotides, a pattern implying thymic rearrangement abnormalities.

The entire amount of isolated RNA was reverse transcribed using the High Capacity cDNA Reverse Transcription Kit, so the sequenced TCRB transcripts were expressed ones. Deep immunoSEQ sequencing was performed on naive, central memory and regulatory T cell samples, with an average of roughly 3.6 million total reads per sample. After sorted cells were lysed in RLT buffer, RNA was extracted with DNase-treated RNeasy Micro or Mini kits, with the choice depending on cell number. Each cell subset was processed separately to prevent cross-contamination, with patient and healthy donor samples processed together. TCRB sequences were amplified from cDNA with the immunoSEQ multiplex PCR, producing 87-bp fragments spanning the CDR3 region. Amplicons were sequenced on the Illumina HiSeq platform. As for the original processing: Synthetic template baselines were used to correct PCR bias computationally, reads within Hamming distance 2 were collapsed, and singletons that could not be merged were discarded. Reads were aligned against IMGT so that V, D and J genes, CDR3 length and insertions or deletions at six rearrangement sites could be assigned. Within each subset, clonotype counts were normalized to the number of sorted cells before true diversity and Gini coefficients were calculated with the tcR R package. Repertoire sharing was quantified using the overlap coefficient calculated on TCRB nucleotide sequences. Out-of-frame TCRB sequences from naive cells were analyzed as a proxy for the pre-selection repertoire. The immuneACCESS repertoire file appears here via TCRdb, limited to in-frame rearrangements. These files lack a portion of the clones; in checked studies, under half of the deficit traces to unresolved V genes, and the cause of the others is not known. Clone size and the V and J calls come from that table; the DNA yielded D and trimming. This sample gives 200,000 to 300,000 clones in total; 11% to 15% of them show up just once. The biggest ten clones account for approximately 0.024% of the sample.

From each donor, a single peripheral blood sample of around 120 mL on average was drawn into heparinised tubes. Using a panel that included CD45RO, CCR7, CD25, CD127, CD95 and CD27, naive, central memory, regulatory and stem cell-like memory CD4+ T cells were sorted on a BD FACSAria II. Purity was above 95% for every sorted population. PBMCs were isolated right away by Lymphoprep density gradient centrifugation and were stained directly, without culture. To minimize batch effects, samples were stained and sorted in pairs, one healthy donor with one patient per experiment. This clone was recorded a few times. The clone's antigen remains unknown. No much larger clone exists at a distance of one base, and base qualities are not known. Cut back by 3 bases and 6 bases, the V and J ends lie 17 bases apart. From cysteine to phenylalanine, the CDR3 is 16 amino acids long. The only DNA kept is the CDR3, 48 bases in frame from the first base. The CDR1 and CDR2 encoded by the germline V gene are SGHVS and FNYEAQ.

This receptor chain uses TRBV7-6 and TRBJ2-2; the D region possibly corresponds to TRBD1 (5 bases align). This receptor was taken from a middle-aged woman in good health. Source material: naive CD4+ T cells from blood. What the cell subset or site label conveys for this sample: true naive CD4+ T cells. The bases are TGTGCCAGCAGCTTTACCCCAGGGTTACTGGCCGGGGAGCTGTTTTTT. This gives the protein CASSFTPGLLAGELFF.